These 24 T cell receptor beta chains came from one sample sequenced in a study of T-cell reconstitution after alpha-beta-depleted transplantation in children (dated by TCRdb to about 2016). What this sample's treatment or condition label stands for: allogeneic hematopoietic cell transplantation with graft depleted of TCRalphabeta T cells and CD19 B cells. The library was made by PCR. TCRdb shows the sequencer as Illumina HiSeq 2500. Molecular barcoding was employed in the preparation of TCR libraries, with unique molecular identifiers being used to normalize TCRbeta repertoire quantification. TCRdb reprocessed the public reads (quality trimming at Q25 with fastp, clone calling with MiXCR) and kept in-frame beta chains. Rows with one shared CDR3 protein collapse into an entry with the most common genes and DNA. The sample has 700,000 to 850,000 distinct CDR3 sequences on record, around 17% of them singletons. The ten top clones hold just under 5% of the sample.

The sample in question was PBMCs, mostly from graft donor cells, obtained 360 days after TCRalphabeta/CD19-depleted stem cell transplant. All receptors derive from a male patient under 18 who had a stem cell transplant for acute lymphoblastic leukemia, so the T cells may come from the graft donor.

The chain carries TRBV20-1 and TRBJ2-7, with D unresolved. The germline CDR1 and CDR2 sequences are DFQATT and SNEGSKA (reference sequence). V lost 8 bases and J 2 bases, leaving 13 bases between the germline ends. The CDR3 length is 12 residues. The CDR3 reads CSPWIPPYEQYF. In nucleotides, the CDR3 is TGCAGTCCCTGGATCCCCCCCTACGAGCAGTACTTC.

CDR3 bases: TGCAGTGCCCAGCCCGGGACTAGCGGATACAATGAGCAGTTCTTC. Amino acid sequence: CSAQPGTSGYNEQFF. This rearrangement joins TRBV20-1 to TRBJ2-1; TRBD2 matches 11 bases. J gave up 4 bases and V 6 bases, and 8 bases lay outside the gene matches. CDR1 is DFQATT and CDR2 is SNEGSKA in the germline V gene (reference sequence). This CDR3 region has 15 residues.

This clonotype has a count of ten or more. In nucleotides, the CDR3 is TGTGCCAGCAGCTCACGGACAGGAGCCTACGAGCAGTACTTC. It specifies CASSSRTGAYEQYF. J is TRBJ2-7 and V is TRBV7-2; 7 bases line up with TRBD1. The CDR3 is made up of 14 amino acids. The J segment lost 2 bases and the V segment lost 4 bases, leaving 5 bases of the junction unmatched. Germline values: CDR1 SGHTA, CDR2 FQGNSA.

For the CDR3, the DNA is TGTGCCAGCAGCGCCCGGGGGACAGGTATCTCCTACGAGCAGTACTTC. Translated, it gives CASSARGTGISYEQYF. The chain is built from TRBV11-1 and TRBJ2-7; TRBD1 matches at 8 bases. CDR3 length: 16 residues. J lost 0 bases, V lost 5 bases, and 9 bases had no gene match. Germline CDR1 is SGHAT and CDR2 is FQDESV (reference sequence).

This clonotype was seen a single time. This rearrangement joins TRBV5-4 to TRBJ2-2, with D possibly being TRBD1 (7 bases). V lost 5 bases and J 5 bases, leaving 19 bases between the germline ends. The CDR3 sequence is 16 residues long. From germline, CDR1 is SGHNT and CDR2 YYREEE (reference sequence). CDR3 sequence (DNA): TGTGCCAGCAGGCAGCTGGAGGGGGCGCGTACCGGGGAGCTGTTTTTT. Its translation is CASRQLEGARTGELFF.

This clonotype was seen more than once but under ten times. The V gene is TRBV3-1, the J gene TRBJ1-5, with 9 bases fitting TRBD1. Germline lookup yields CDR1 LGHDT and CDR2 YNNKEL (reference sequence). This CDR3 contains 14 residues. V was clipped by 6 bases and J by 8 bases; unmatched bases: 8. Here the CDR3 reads CASRRTGAGEPQHF. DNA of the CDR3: TGTGCCAGCAGGCGGACAGGGGCCGGGGAGCCCCAGCATTTT.

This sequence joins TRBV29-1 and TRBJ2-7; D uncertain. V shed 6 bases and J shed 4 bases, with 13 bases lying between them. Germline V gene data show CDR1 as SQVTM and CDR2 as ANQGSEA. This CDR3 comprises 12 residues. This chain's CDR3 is CSVRPGQYEQYF. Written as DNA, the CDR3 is TGCAGCGTCCGGCCCGGTCAGTACGAGCAGTACTTC.

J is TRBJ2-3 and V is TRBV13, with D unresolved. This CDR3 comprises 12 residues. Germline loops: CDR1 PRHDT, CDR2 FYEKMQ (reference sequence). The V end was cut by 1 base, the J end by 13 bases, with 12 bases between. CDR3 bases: TGTGCCAGCAGCTTAGTCCTTTCTATGGAGTATTTT. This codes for CASSLVLSMEYF.

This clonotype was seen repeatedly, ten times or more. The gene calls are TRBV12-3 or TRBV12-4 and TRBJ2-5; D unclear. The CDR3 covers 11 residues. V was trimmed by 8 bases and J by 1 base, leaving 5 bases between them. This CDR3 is CASARQETQYF. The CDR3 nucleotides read TGTGCCAGCGCACGCCAAGAGACCCAGTACTTC.

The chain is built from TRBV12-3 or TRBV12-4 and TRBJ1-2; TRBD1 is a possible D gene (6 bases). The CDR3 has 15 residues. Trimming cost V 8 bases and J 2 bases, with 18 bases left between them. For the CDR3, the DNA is TGTGCCAGCGAGAAACGTAAGGGGGACAACTATGGCTACACCTTC. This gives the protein CASEKRKGDNYGYTF.

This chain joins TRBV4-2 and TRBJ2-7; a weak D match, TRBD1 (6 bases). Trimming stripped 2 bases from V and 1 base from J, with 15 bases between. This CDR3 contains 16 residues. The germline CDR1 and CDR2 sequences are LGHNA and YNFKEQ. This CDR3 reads CASSQTGRGASYEQYF. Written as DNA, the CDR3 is TGTGCCAGCAGCCAAACTGGCAGGGGCGCGTCCTACGAGCAGTACTTC.

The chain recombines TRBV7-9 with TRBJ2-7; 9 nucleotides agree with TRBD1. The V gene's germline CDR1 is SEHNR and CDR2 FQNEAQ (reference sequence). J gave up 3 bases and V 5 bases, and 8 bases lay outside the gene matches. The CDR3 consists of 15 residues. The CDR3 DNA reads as TGTGCCAGCAGCCCTACAGGGGGCCCGGTCTACGAGCAGTACTTC. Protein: CASSPTGGPVYEQYF.

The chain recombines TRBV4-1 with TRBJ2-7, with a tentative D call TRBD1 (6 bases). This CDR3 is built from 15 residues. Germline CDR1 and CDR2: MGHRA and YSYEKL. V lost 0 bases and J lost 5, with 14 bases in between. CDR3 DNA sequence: TGCGCCAGCAGCCAAGATACACAGGGCCCCAACGAGCAGTACTTC. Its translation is CASSQDTQGPNEQYF.

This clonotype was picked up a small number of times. DNA for the CDR3: TGTGCCAGCAGCATCCAAGGAGGCGGGGGCCAAGAGACCCAGTACTTC. Protein product: CASSIQGGGGQETQYF. The chain is built from TRBV9 and TRBJ2-5, with 7 bases matching TRBD2. The V segment lost 4 bases and the J segment 1 base; nucleotides outside the gene matches: 10. This CDR3 region has 16 residues. Germline assignment: CDR1 SGDLS and CDR2 YYNGEE.

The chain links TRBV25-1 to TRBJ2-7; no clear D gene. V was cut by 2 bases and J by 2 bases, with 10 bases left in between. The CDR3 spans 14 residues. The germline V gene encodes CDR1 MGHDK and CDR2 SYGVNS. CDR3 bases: TGTGCCAGCAGTGAACCGAAAGCACCCTACGAGCAGTACTTC. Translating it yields CASSEPKAPYEQYF.

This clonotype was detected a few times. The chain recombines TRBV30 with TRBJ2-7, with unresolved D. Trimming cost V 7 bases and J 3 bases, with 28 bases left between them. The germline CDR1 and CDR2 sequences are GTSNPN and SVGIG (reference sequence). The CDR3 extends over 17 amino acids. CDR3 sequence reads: CASDVTGFLKASYEQYF. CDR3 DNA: TGTGCCTCCGATGTGACTGGCTTTTTAAAGGCTAGCTACGAGCAGTACTTC.

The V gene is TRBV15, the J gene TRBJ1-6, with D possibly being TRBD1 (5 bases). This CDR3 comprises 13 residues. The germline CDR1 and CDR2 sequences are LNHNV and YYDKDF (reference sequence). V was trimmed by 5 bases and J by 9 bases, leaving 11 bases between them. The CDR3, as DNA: TGTGCCACCAGCCTCAGGCAGGGTTCACCCCTCCACTTT. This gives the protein CATSLRQGSPLHF.

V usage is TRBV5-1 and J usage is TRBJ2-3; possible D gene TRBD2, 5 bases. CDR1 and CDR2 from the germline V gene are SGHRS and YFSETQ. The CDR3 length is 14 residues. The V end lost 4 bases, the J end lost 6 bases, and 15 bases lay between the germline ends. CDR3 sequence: CASSIGLGGDTQYF. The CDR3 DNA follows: TGCGCCAGCAGCATTGGACTGGGTGGCGATACGCAGTATTTT. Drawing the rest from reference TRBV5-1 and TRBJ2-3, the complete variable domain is KAGVTQTPRYLIKTRGQQVTLSCSPISGHRSVSWYQQTPGQGLQFLFEYFSETQRNKGNFPGRFSGRQFSNSRSEMNVSTLELGDSALYLCASSIGLGGDTQYFGPGTRLTVL.

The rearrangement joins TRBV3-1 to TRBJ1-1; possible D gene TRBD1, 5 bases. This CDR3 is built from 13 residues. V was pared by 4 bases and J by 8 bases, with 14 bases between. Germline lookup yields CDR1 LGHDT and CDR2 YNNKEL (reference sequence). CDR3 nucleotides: TGTGCCAGCAGCCTGCGGGGCCCTCCCGAAGCTTTCTTT. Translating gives CASSLRGPPEAFF.

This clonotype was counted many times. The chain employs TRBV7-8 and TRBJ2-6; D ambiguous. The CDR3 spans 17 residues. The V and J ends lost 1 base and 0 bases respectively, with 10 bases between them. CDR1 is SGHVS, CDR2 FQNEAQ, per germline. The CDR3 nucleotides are TGTGCCAGCAGCTTAGTGGCAGGACCCTCTGGGGCCAACGTCCTGACTTTC. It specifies CASSLVAGPSGANVLTF.

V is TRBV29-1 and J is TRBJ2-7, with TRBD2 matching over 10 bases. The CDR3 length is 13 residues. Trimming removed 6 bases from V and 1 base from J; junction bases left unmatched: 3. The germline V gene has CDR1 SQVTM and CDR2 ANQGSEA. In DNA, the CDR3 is TGCAGCGTAGCGGGAGGGGGTTCCTACGAGCAGTACTTC. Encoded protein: CSVAGGGSYEQYF.

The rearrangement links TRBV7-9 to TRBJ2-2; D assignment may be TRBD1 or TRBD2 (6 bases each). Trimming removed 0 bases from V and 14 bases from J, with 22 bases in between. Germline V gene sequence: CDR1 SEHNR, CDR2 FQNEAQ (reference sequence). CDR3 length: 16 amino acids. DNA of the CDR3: TGTGCCAGCAGCTTAGCGGTATTAGGGGGACTCCCGAACCTGTTTTTT. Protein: CASSLAVLGGLPNLFF.

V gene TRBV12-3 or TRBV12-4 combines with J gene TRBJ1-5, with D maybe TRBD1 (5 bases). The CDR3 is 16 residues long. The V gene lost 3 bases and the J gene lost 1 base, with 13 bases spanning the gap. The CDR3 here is CASSFWGRRSNQPQHF. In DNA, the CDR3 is TGTGCCAGCAGTTTCTGGGGGAGGAGGAGCAATCAGCCCCAGCATTTT.

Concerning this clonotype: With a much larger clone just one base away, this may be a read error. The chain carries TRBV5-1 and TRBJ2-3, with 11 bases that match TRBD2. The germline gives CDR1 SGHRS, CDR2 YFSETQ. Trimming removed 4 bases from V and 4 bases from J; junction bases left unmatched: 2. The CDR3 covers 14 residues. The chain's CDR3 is CASSGGLAADTQYF. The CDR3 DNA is TGCGCCAGCAGCGGGGGACTAGCGGCAGATACGCAGTATTTT.